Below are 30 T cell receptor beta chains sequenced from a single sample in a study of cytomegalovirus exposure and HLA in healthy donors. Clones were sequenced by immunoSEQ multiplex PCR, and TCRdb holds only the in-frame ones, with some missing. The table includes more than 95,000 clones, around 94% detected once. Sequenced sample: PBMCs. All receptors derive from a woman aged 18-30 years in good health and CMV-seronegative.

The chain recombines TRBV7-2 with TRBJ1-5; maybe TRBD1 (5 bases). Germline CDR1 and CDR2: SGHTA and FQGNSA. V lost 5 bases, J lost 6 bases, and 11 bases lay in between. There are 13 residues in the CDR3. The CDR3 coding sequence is TGTGCCAGCAGCCGCCCCCAGGGTCAGCCCCAGCATTTT. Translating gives CASSRPQGQPQHF.

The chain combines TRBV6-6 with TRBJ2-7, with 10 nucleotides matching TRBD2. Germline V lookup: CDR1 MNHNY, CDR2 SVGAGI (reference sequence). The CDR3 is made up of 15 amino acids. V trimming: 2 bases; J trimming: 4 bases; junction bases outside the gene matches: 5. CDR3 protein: CASSYARTSGYEQYF. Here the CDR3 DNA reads TGTGCCAGCAGTTACGCCAGGACTAGCGGTTACGAGCAGTACTTC.

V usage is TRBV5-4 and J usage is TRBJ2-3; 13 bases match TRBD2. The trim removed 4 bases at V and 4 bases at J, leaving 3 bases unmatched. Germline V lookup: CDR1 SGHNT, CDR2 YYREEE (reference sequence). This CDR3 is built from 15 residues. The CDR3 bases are TGTGCCAGCAGCCAAACTAGCGGGAGGGCAGATACGCAGTATTTT. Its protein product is CASSQTSGRADTQYF.

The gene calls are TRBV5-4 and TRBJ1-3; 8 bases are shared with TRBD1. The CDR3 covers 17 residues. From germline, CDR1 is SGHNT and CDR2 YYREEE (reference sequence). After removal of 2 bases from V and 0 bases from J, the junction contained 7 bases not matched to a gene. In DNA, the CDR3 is TGTGCCAGCAGCTTAGCAGGACAGGGAAACTCTGGAAACACCATATATTTT. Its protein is CASSLAGQGNSGNTIYF.

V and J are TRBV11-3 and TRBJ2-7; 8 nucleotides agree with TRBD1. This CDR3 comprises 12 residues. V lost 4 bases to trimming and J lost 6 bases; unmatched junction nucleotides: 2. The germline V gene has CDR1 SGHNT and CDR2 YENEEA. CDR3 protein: CASSSGTGEQYF. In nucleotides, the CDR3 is TGTGCCAGCAGCTCCGGGACAGGCGAGCAGTACTTC. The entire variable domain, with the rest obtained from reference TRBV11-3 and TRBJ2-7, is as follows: EAGVVQSPRYKIIEKKQPVAFWCNPISGHNTLYWYLQNLGQGPELLIRYENEEAVDDSQLPKDRFSAERLKGVDSTLKIQPAELGDSAVYLCASSSGTGEQYFGPGTRLTVT.

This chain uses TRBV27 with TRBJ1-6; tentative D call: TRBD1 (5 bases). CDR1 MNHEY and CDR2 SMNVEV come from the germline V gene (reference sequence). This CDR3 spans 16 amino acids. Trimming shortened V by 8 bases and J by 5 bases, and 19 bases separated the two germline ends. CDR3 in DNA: TGTGCCAGCTCAGTCTTGGGGCTCGTGGATAATTCACCCCTCCACTTT. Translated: CASSVLGLVDNSPLHF.

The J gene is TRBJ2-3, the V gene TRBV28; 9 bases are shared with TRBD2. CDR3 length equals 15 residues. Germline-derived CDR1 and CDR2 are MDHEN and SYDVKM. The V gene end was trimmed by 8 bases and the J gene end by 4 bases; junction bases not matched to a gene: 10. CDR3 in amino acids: CASSLPGLAPDTQYF. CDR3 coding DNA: TGTGCCAGCTCTCTTCCGGGACTAGCCCCAGATACGCAGTATTTT.

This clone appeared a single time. The CDR3 reads CASSIDRDSGNTIYF. The CDR3 DNA reads TGTGCCAGCAGCATTGACAGGGACTCTGGAAACACCATATATTTT. V usage is TRBV5-4 and J usage is TRBJ1-3; TRBD1 matches at 7 bases. The germline V gene has CDR1 SGHNT and CDR2 YYREEE (reference sequence). This CDR3 is built from 15 residues. J was trimmed by 0 bases and V by 4 bases; bases with no gene match: 4.

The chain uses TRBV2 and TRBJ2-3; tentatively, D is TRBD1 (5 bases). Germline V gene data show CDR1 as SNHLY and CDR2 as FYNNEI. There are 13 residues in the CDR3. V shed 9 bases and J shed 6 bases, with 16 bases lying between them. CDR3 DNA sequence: TGTGCCAGTGGGGCAGGGCGAGAGGATACGCAGTATTTT. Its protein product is CASGAGREDTQYF.

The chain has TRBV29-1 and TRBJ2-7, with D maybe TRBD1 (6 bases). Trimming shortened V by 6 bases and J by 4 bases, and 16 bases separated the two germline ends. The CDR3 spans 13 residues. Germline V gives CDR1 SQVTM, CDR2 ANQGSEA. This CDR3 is CSVKPSGVYEQYF. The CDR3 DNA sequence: TGCAGCGTCAAGCCTTCAGGGGTTTACGAGCAGTACTTC.

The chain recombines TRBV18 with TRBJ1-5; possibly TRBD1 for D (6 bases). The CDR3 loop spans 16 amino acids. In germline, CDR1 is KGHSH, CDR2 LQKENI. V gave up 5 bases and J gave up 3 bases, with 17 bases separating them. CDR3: CASSETTGGTNQPQHF. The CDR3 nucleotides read TGTGCCAGCTCAGAAACAACGGGGGGCACCAATCAGCCCCAGCATTTT.

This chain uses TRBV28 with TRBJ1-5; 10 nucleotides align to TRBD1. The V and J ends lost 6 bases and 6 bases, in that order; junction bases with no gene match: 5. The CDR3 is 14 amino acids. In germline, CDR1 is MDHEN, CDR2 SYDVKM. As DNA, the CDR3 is TGTGCCAGCAGATCAGGACAGGGGGGTCAGCCCCAGCATTTT. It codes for CASRSGQGGQPQHF. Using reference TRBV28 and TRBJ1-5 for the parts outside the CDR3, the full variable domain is DVKVTQSSRYLVKRTGEKVFLECVQDMDHENMFWYRQDPGLGLRLIYFSYDVKMKEKGDIPEGYSVSREKKERFSLILESASTNQTSMYLCASRSGQGGQPQHFGDGTRLSIL.

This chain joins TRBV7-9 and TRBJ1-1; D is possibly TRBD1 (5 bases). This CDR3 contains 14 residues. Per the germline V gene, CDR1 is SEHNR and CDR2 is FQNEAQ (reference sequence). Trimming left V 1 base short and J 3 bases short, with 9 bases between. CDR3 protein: CASSLEGVYTEAFF. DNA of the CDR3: TGTGCCAGCAGCTTAGAAGGGGTTTACACTGAAGCTTTCTTT.

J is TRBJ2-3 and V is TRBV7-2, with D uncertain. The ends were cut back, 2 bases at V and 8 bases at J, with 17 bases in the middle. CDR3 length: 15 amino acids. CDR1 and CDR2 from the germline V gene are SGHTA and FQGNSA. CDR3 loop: CASSLIGALGGTQYF. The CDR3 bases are TGTGCCAGCAGCTTAATAGGAGCCCTGGGTGGTACGCAGTATTTT. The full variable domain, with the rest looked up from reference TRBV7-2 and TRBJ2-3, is GAGVSQSPSNKVTEKGKDVELRCDPISGHTALYWYRQSLGQGLEFLIYFQGNSAPDKSGLPSDRFSAERTGGSVSTLTIQRTQQEDSAVYLCASSLIGALGGTQYFGPGTRLTVL.

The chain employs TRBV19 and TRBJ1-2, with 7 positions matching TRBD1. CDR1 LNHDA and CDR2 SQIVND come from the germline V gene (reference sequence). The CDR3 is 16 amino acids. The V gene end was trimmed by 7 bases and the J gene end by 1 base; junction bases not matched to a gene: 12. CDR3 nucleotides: TGTGCCAGTAACACCCCTTGGACAGGCCGTAACTATGGCTACACCTTC. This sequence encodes CASNTPWTGRNYGYTF.

CDR3 coding DNA: TGCACCAGCAGCCAAGGACTAGCGGGAACCACCTACGAGCAGTACTTC. This gives the protein CTSSQGLAGTTYEQYF. The V and J genes are TRBV1 and TRBJ2-7; whether TRBD2, the table's D call, matches the DNA was not checked. TRBV1 is reported as a pseudogene. The CDR3 covers 16 residues.

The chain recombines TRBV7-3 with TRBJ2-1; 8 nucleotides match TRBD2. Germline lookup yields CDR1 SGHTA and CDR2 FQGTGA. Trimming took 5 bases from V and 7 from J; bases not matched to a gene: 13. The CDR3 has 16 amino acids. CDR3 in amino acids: CASSPWGGRGENEQFF. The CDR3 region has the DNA TGTGCCAGCAGCCCCTGGGGGGGGCGGGGGGAGAATGAGCAGTTCTTC.

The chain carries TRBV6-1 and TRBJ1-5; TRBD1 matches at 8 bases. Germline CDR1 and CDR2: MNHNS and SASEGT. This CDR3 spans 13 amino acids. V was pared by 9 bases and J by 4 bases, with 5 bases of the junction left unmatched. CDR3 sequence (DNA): TGTGCCAGTGGACAGGGTTTTAATCAGCCCCAGCATTTT. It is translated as CASGQGFNQPQHF.

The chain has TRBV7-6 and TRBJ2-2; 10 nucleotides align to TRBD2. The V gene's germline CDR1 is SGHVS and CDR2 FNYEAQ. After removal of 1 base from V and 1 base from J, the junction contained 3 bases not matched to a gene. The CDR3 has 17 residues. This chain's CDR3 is CASSLVRTSGNTGELFF. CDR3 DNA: TGTGCCAGCAGCTTAGTGCGGACTAGCGGGAACACCGGGGAGCTGTTTTTT.

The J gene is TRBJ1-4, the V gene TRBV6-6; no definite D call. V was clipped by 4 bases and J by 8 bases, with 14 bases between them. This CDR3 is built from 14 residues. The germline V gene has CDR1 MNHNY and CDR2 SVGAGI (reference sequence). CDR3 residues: CASSSSSPGEKLFF. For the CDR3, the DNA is TGTGCCAGCAGTTCCAGCAGCCCGGGAGAAAAACTGTTTTTT.

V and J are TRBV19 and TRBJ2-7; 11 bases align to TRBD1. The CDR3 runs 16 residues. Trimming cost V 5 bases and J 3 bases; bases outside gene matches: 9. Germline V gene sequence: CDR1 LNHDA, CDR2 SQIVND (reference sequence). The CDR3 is CASSVGQGAAIYEQYF. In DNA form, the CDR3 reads TGTGCCAGTAGTGTTGGACAGGGGGCGGCTATCTACGAGCAGTACTTC. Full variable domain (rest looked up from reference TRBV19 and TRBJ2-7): DGGITQSPKYLFRKEGQNVTLSCEQNLNHDAMYWYRQDPGQGLRLIYYSQIVNDFQKGDIAEGYSVSREKKESFPLTVTSAQKNPTAFYLCASSVGQGAAIYEQYFGPGTRLTVT.

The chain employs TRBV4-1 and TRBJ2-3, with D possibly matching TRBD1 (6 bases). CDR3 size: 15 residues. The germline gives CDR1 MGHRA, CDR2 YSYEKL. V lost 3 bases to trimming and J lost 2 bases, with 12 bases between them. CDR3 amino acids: CASSHVTGNTDTQYF. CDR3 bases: TGCGCCAGCAGCCATGTCACAGGGAACACAGATACGCAGTATTTT.

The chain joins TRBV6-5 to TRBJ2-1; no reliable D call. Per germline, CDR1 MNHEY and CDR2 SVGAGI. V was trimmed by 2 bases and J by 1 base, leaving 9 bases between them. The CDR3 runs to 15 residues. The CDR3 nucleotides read TGTGCCAGCAGTTACGAGCGAGAGTCCTACAATGAGCAGTTCTTC. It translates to CASSYERESYNEQFF.

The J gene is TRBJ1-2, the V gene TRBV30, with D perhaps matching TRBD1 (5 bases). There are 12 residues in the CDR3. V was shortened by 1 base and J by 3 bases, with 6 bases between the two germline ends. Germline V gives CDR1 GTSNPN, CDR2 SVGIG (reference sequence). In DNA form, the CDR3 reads TGTGCCTGGAGTGGGGGGGACTATGGCTACACCTTC. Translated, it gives CAWSGGDYGYTF.

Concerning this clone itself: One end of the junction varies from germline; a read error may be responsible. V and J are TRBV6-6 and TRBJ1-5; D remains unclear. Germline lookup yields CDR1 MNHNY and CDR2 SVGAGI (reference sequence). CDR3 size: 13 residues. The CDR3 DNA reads TGTGCCAGCAGTTACTCGAGCATTCAGCCCCAGCATTTT. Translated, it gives CASSYSSIQPQHF.

This CDR3 reads CASSYPWAGGIKDTQYF. As DNA, the CDR3 is TGTGCCAGCAGCTATCCATGGGCGGGAGGGATTAAGGATACGCAGTATTTT. The chain uses TRBV7-9 and TRBJ2-3, with 9 bases matching TRBD2. V shed 4 bases and J 6 bases; nucleotides not matched to a gene: 14. This CDR3 contains 17 residues. The germline CDR1 and CDR2 sequences are SEHNR and FQNEAQ (reference sequence).

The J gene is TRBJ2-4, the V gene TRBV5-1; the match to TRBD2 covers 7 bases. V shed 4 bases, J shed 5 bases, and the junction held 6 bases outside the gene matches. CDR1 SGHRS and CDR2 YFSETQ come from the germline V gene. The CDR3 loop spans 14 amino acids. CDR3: CASSPGGPENIQYF. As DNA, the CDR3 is TGCGCCAGCAGCCCGGGGGGTCCCGAAAACATTCAGTACTTC.

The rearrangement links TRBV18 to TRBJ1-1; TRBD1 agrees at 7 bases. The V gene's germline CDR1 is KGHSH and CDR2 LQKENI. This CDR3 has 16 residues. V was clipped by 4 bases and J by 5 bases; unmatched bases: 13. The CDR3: CASSLRQGKLGTEAFF. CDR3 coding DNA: TGTGCCAGCTCACTCCGACAGGGAAAGCTCGGGACTGAAGCTTTCTTT.

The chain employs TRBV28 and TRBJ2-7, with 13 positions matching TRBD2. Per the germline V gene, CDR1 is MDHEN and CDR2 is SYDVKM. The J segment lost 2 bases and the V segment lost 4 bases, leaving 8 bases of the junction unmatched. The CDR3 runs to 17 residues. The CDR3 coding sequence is TGTGCCAGCAGTTCACGGACTAGCGGGGGCTACCCCTACGAGCAGTACTTC. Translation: CASSSRTSGGYPYEQYF. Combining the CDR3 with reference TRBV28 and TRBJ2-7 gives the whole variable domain DVKVTQSSRYLVKRTGEKVFLECVQDMDHENMFWYRQDPGLGLRLIYFSYDVKMKEKGDIPEGYSVSREKKERFSLILESASTNQTSMYLCASSSRTSGGYPYEQYFGPGTRLTVT.

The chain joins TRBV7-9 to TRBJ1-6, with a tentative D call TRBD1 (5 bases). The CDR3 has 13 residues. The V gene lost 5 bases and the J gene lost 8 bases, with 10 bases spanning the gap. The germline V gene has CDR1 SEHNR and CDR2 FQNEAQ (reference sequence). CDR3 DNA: TGTGCCAGCAGCCCCGGGGGAGATTCACCCCTCCACTTT. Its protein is CASSPGGDSPLHF.